A selection of T cell receptor beta chains follows, all from one sample in a study of T cell responses to AZD1222 COVID-19 vaccine. TCRdb's copy holds only in-frame clones and misses some; the assay was immunoSEQ multiplex PCR. The repertoire holds approximately 300,000 clones, with around 93% as singletons. The sample here was peripheral blood, taken 28 days after the second AZD1222 dose. The origin of the receptors is an adult who received the AZD1222 COVID-19 vaccine. Both conserved end residues are part of each CDR3. The D gene is left open where the match is weak. Size values are once, few and many counts, or a class for expanded clones, and some rows have none.

abundance: -; len: 16; v_gene: TRBV28; d_gene: TRBD2; j_gene: TRBJ2-4; CDR3nt: TGTGCCAGCATCACAGCGGGGCCCCTAGCCAAAAACATTCAGTACTTC; CDR3aa: CASITAGPLAKNIQYF
abundance: -; len: 16; v_gene: TRBV9; d_gene: TRBD1; j_gene: TRBJ1-3; CDR3nt: TGTGCCAGCAGCTCCTTAGCAGGGGGCTCTGGAAACACCATATATTTT; CDR3aa: CASSSLAGGSGNTIYF
abundance: -; len: 13; v_gene: TRBV2; d_gene: -; j_gene: TRBJ1-6; CDR3nt: TGTGCCAGCACAGGGAACGAGCGATCACCCCTCCACTTT; CDR3aa: CASTGNERSPLHF
abundance: -; len: 14; v_gene: TRBV3-1/TRBV3-2; d_gene: -; j_gene: TRBJ2-1; CDR3nt: TGTGCCAGCAGCCAAGCACTAGCACAGGATGAGCAGTTCTTC; CDR3aa: CASSQALAQDEQFF
abundance: -; len: 15; v_gene: TRBV5-1; d_gene: TRBD1; j_gene: TRBJ1-1; CDR3nt: TGCGCCAGCACCTTGGACAGGGCTTCGAACACTGAAGCTTTCTTT; CDR3aa: CASTLDRASNTEAFF
abundance: -; len: 13; v_gene: TRBV7-9; d_gene: -; j_gene: TRBJ2-7; CDR3nt: TGTGCCAGCAGCTTAAGGGGTATGGGGGAGCAGTACTTC; CDR3aa: CASSLRGMGEQYF
abundance: -; len: 17; v_gene: TRBV7-2; d_gene: TRBD1; j_gene: TRBJ2-7; CDR3nt: TGTGCCAGCAGCTTATGGGACAGGGCTTCCGTGGGGTACGAGCAGTACTTC; CDR3aa: CASSLWDRASVGYEQYF
abundance: -; len: 14; v_gene: TRBV18; d_gene: TRBD1; j_gene: TRBJ1-6; CDR3nt: TGTGCCAGCTCCGGGACAGCAGCTAATTCACCCCTCCACTTT; CDR3aa: CASSGTAANSPLHF
abundance: -; len: 15; v_gene: TRBV4-1; d_gene: -; j_gene: TRBJ2-7; CDR3nt: TGCGCCAGCAGCCAAGGCGGGGACAAGACCTACGAGCAGTACTTC; CDR3aa: CASSQGGDKTYEQYF
abundance: -; len: 9; v_gene: TRBV2; d_gene: -; j_gene: TRBJ2-5; CDR3nt: TGTGCCAGCAGTGAGACCCAGTACTTC; CDR3aa: CASSETQYF
abundance: -; len: 16; v_gene: TRBV28; d_gene: -; j_gene: TRBJ1-3; CDR3nt: TGTGCCAGCAGTTTAGGGTGGGACCACTCTGGAAACACCATATATTTT; CDR3aa: CASSLGWDHSGNTIYF
abundance: few; len: 16; v_gene: TRBV15; d_gene: TRBD2; j_gene: TRBJ2-1; CDR3nt: TGTGCCACCAGCAGAGATGCGGCGGGGGGAGGTAATGAGCAGTTCTTC; CDR3aa: CATSRDAAGGGNEQFF
abundance: few; len: 15; v_gene: TRBV4-1; d_gene: TRBD1; j_gene: TRBJ1-2; CDR3nt: TGCGCCAGCAGCCAATTCACAGGGGGAGGATATGGCTACACCTTC; CDR3aa: CASSQFTGGGYGYTF
abundance: -; len: 18; v_gene: TRBV7-9; d_gene: TRBD1; j_gene: TRBJ1-3; CDR3nt: TGTGCCAGCAGTCTTACCGGGACAGGGGGCTCCTCTGGAAACACCATATATTTT; CDR3aa: CASSLTGTGGSSGNTIYF
abundance: -; len: 14; v_gene: TRBV18; d_gene: -; j_gene: TRBJ2-3; CDR3nt: TGTGCCAGCTCAATTCGGGGGGCCGGGGATACGCAGTATTTT; CDR3aa: CASSIRGAGDTQYF
abundance: -; len: 14; v_gene: TRBV4-3; d_gene: TRBD1; j_gene: TRBJ2-5; CDR3nt: TGCGCCAGCAGCAAGACAGGGATTCATGAGACCCAGTACTTC; CDR3aa: CASSKTGIHETQYF
abundance: -; len: 11; v_gene: TRBV20-1; d_gene: TRBD1; j_gene: TRBJ1-1; CDR3nt: TGCAGTGCCAGAACAGGGGTCGAGGCTTTCTTT; CDR3aa: CSARTGVEAFF
abundance: -; len: 13; v_gene: TRBV7-8; d_gene: -; j_gene: TRBJ1-5; CDR3nt: TGTGCCAGCAGCCCGGACAGAAATCAGCCCCAGCATTTT; CDR3aa: CASSPDRNQPQHF
abundance: -; len: 19; v_gene: TRBV28; d_gene: TRBD1; j_gene: TRBJ2-6; CDR3nt: TGTGCCAGCAGTTTCCGGACAGGGAGGAGTCCCTTTGGGGCCAACGTCCTGACTTTC; CDR3aa: CASSFRTGRSPFGANVLTF
abundance: -; len: 17; v_gene: TRBV5-5; d_gene: TRBD1; j_gene: TRBJ1-5; CDR3nt: TGTGCCAGCAGCTTAAGTCGACTACAGGGGGCCCATCAGCCCCAGCATTTT; CDR3aa: CASSLSRLQGAHQPQHF
abundance: -; len: 23; v_gene: TRBV7-3; d_gene: TRBD2; j_gene: TRBJ2-1; CDR3nt: TGTGCCAGCAGCTTAACGCCCCTCACAGCGGGAGGGCCCCATGTTCGGAACTACAATGAGCAGTTCTTC; CDR3aa: CASSLTPLTAGGPHVRNYNEQFF
abundance: -; len: 15; v_gene: TRBV2; d_gene: TRBD2; j_gene: TRBJ2-7; CDR3nt: TGTGCCAGCAATTTTGTTAGCGGGGGCCTAACTGAGCAGTACTTC; CDR3aa: CASNFVSGGLTEQYF
abundance: -; len: 14; v_gene: TRBV28; d_gene: TRBD1; j_gene: TRBJ2-7; CDR3nt: TGTGCCAGCAGCCGAATAGGACAGGCGAGGGAGCAGTACTTC; CDR3aa: CASSRIGQAREQYF
abundance: -; len: 13; v_gene: TRBV9; d_gene: -; j_gene: TRBJ2-3; CDR3nt: TGTGCCAGCAGCGCCAGATCTTCCGATACGCAGTATTTT; CDR3aa: CASSARSSDTQYF
abundance: -; len: 15; v_gene: TRBV28; d_gene: TRBD1; j_gene: TRBJ1-2; CDR3nt: TGTGCCAGCAGTCCCACCGGACAGGGCGCTGGTGGCTACACCTTC; CDR3aa: CASSPTGQGAGGYTF
abundance: -; len: 13; v_gene: TRBV2; d_gene: -; j_gene: TRBJ1-2; CDR3nt: TGTGCCAGCAAGAGACAATTTAGATATGGCTACACCTTC; CDR3aa: CASKRQFRYGYTF
abundance: -; len: 14; v_gene: TRBV19; d_gene: -; j_gene: TRBJ1-2; CDR3nt: TGTGCCAGTAGTACTACAGGGTTCAACTATGGCTACACCTTC; CDR3aa: CASSTTGFNYGYTF
abundance: -; len: 15; v_gene: TRBV5-1; d_gene: -; j_gene: TRBJ1-4; CDR3nt: TGCGCCAGCAGCTTAGGAAGCACAACTAATGAAAAACTGTTTTTT; CDR3aa: CASSLGSTTNEKLFF
abundance: -; len: 14; v_gene: TRBV7-2; d_gene: -; j_gene: TRBJ2-7; CDR3nt: TGTGCCAGCAGCTTTATCCTTGGAGCCTACGAGCAGTACTTC; CDR3aa: CASSFILGAYEQYF
abundance: -; len: 15; v_gene: TRBV11-2; d_gene: -; j_gene: TRBJ1-6; CDR3nt: TGTGCCAGCAGCTCGGGGGCTGAGTATAATTCACCCCTCCACTTT; CDR3aa: CASSSGAEYNSPLHF
abundance: -; len: 16; v_gene: TRBV4-2; d_gene: -; j_gene: TRBJ2-2; CDR3nt: TGTGCCAGCAGCCAAGAAGCCCAGGAGAACACCGGGGAGCTGTTTTTT; CDR3aa: CASSQEAQENTGELFF
abundance: -; len: 13; v_gene: TRBV5-1; d_gene: -; j_gene: TRBJ1-1; CDR3nt: TGCGCCAGCAGCTTGGTGGAGGAGACTGAAGCTTTCTTT; CDR3aa: CASSLVEETEAFF
abundance: -; len: 17; v_gene: TRBV5-1; d_gene: -; j_gene: TRBJ1-3; CDR3nt: TGCGCCAGCAGCTTTGGTACGGGAGGAAGCTCTGGAAACACCATATATTTT; CDR3aa: CASSFGTGGSSGNTIYF
abundance: -; len: 15; v_gene: TRBV6-5; d_gene: TRBD1; j_gene: TRBJ2-3; CDR3nt: TGTGCCAGCAGAAAACAGGGGCCCTCCACAGATACGCAGTATTTT; CDR3aa: CASRKQGPSTDTQYF
abundance: -; len: 12; v_gene: TRBV9; d_gene: -; j_gene: TRBJ2-7; CDR3nt: TGTGCCAGCAGCACGGACAACGACGAGCAGTACTTC; CDR3aa: CASSTDNDEQYF
abundance: -; len: 15; v_gene: TRBV4-3; d_gene: -; j_gene: TRBJ1-2; CDR3nt: TGCGCCAGCAGCCGGCGGGACGGCAGGACAGTGAGCTACACCTTC; CDR3aa: CASSRRDGRTVSYTF
abundance: -; len: 15; v_gene: TRBV19; d_gene: TRBD1; j_gene: TRBJ2-2; CDR3nt: TGTGCCAGTAAAAATGGACAGGGGGATGGCGGGGAGCTGTTTTTT; CDR3aa: CASKNGQGDGGELFF
abundance: -; len: 13; v_gene: TRBV9; d_gene: -; j_gene: TRBJ1-2; CDR3nt: TGTGCCAGCAGTCCCGGACAGAATTATGGCTACACCTTC; CDR3aa: CASSPGQNYGYTF